The 24 T cell receptor beta chains below were found in one sample sequenced in a study of OX40 agonist ivuxolimab in advanced cancers. Generated by immunoSEQ multiplex PCR, the TCRdb table keeps only in-frame clones and is missing some. Of 65,000 to 80,000 clones listed, over 75% are singletons. The source was CD4+ or CD8+ T cells sorted from blood, collected in a trial of the OX40 agonist ivuxolimab. The origin of the receptors is an adult with an advanced solid tumor such as melanoma, head and neck, liver or kidney cancer.

The chain is built from TRBV5-1 and TRBJ2-5; 8 nucleotides agree with TRBD2. Per the germline V gene, CDR1 is SGHRS and CDR2 is YFSETQ. The CDR3 contains 15 residues. Trimming removed 0 bases from V and 3 bases from J; junction bases left unmatched: 4. In DNA, the CDR3 is TGCGCCAGCAGCTTGGCCAGCGGGAGAGAAGAGACCCAGTACTTC. Protein product: CASSLASGREETQYF.

The chain employs TRBV19 and TRBJ2-1; 10 positions match TRBD2. Germline CDR1 is LNHDA and CDR2 is SQIVND (reference sequence). After removal of 3 bases from V and 7 bases from J, the junction contained 12 bases not matched to a gene. This CDR3 region has 17 residues. Here the CDR3 reads CASSIVAASGSKNEQFF. The CDR3 nucleotides are TGTGCCAGTAGTATTGTGGCGGCTAGCGGGAGTAAGAATGAGCAGTTCTTC.

The chain has TRBV4-2 and TRBJ2-5; 8 bases match TRBD2. Per germline, CDR1 LGHNA and CDR2 YNFKEQ. V dropped 3 bases and J dropped 6; count of bases not matched to a gene: 9. The CDR3 totals 15 residues. CDR3 DNA: TGTGCCAGCAGCCATGTGCCGCCGGGGGGGAAGACCCAGTACTTC. Translating it yields CASSHVPPGGKTQYF.

The rearrangement uses TRBV28 and TRBJ1-5, with D perhaps matching TRBD1 (6 bases). The germline gives CDR1 MDHEN, CDR2 SYDVKM. The CDR3 is 15 residues long. Trimming cost V 3 bases and J 4 bases, with 13 bases left between them. The CDR3 DNA reads TGTGCCAGCAGTTTTATGGGGGCGGGAAATCAGCCCCAGCATTTT. Its protein product is CASSFMGAGNQPQHF.

J is TRBJ1-5 and V is TRBV19; 7 positions match TRBD1. J was trimmed by 5 bases and V by 5 bases; bases with no gene match: 9. This CDR3 has 15 residues. CDR1 is LNHDA and CDR2 is SQIVND in the germline V gene (reference sequence). In nucleotides, the CDR3 is TGTGCCAGTAGTTTGCCGGGACAGCCATATCAGCCCCAGCATTTT. This translates into CASSLPGQPYQPQHF. Full variable domain (missing parts from reference TRBV19 and TRBJ1-5): DGGITQSPKYLFRKEGQNVTLSCEQNLNHDAMYWYRQDPGQGLRLIYYSQIVNDFQKGDIAEGYSVSREKKESFPLTVTSAQKNPTAFYLCASSLPGQPYQPQHFGDGTRLSIL.

In its sample, this clone was seen a few times. The chain employs TRBV30 and TRBJ1-5, with D possibly being TRBD1 (6 bases). With 4 bases removed from V and 7 bases from J, the gap between germline ends came to 11 bases. Germline CDR1 reads GTSNPN; CDR2 reads SVGIG (reference sequence). The CDR3 spans 12 residues. Here the CDR3 reads CAWTRDNQPQHF. CDR3 sequence (DNA): TGTGCCTGGACACGGGACAACCAGCCCCAGCATTTT.

The chain uses TRBV2 and TRBJ2-1; D not certain. This CDR3 is 14 amino acids long. V dropped 7 bases and J dropped 3 bases, with 13 bases sitting between them. Germline values: CDR1 SNHLY, CDR2 FYNNEI. The CDR3 reads CASKLLTSYNEQFF. CDR3 coding DNA: TGTGCCAGCAAACTTCTGACAAGCTACAATGAGCAGTTCTTC.

CDR3 region: CATSRDRLSSGAGRQETQYF. CDR3 DNA: TGTGCCACCAGCAGAGATCGGCTATCATCGGGCGCAGGCCGACAAGAGACCCAGTACTTC. This sequence joins TRBV15 and TRBJ2-5; no clear D gene. CDR1 and CDR2 from the germline V gene are LNHNV and YYDKDF (reference sequence). The V gene lost 0 bases and the J gene lost 2 bases, with 25 bases spanning the gap. The CDR3 is 20 amino acids.

V and J are TRBV27 and TRBJ1-1; D is perhaps TRBD1 (6 bases). The V and J ends lost 3 bases and 5 bases respectively, with 13 bases between them. Germline assignment: CDR1 MNHEY and CDR2 SMNVEV (reference sequence). The CDR3 length is 14 residues. CDR3 DNA sequence: TGTGCCAGCAGTTTTAGAGGGGGGAATACTGAAGCTTTCTTT. Its protein product is CASSFRGGNTEAFF.

The J gene is TRBJ2-3, the V gene TRBV5-1, with 7 bases aligning to TRBD1. Trimming took 4 bases from V and 6 from J; bases not matched to a gene: 11. The CDR3 spans 15 residues. CDR1 is SGHRS and CDR2 is YFSETQ in the germline V gene. CDR3 loop: CASSAGTVKGDTQYF. CDR3 sequence (DNA): TGCGCCAGCAGCGCCGGGACAGTCAAGGGGGATACGCAGTATTTT.

This clone was found once. The J gene is TRBJ2-7, the V gene TRBV7-2; TRBD2 is a possible D gene (7 bases). Germline V gene sequence: CDR1 SGHTA, CDR2 FQGNSA. The CDR3 runs 19 residues. V was clipped by 3 bases and J by 3 bases, with 27 bases between them. CDR3 bases: TGTGCCAGCAGCTTCGGGAGGTCAGGGACACAAAATCACCTCTACGAGCAGTACTTC. Its protein product is CASSFGRSGTQNHLYEQYF.

V and J are TRBV9 and TRBJ2-7; 11 nucleotides line up with TRBD2. Germline V CDR1 and CDR2: SGDLS, YYNGEE. The CDR3 spans 14 residues. V gave up 3 bases and J gave up 3 bases; unmatched junction bases: 2. The CDR3 DNA reads as TGTGCCAGCAGCGCCGGGACTAGCGGCTACGAGCAGTACTTC. It specifies CASSAGTSGYEQYF.

This rearrangement joins TRBV19 to TRBJ2-1; perhaps TRBD2 as D (5 bases). The CDR3 spans 13 residues. Per the germline V gene, CDR1 is LNHDA and CDR2 is SQIVND (reference sequence). Trimming left V 6 bases short and J 0 bases short, with 6 bases between. The CDR3, as DNA: TGTGCCAGTAGGAGCGGCTCCTACAATGAGCAGTTCTTC. Residues: CASRSGSYNEQFF.

V gene TRBV7-8 combines with J gene TRBJ1-5; unclear D gene. The CDR3 runs to 14 residues. Germline V gene lookup returns CDR1 SGHVS and CDR2 FQNEAQ. V was pared by 1 base and J by 3 bases, with 7 bases between. CDR3 amino acids: CASSLGASNQPQHF. DNA for the CDR3: TGTGCCAGCAGCTTAGGGGCCTCCAATCAGCCCCAGCATTTT.

The CDR3 DNA sequence: TGTGCCAGCAGCACCAGGGACAGGGGGCACACCGGGGAGCTGTTTTTT. Protein product: CASSTRDRGHTGELFF. The chain is built from TRBV9 and TRBJ2-2, with 12 nucleotides matching TRBD1. The CDR3 is 16 amino acids. Per germline, CDR1 SGDLS and CDR2 YYNGEE. J gave up 3 bases and V 4 bases, and 4 bases lay outside the gene matches.

J is TRBJ2-3 and V is TRBV7-2, with no clear D. Germline V lookup: CDR1 SGHTA, CDR2 FQGNSA. With 3 bases removed from V and 1 base from J, the gap between germline ends came to 8 bases. The CDR3 consists of 14 residues. The CDR3 region is CASSFSRGTDTQYF. DNA for the CDR3: TGTGCCAGCAGCTTTAGCCGGGGCACAGATACGCAGTATTTT.

The chain employs TRBV5-1 and TRBJ2-3; unclear D gene. The CDR3 extends over 12 amino acids. Deletions cut 4 bases from V and 0 bases from J, with 3 bases between. CDR1 is SGHRS, CDR2 YFSETQ, per germline. The CDR3 nucleotides are TGCGCCAGCAGCGCGAGCACAGATACGCAGTATTTT. It translates to CASSASTDTQYF.

The chain joins TRBV21-1 to TRBJ1-3; no DNA check was done on the table's D call, TRBD1. TRBV21-1 is deemed a pseudogene. The CDR3 extends over 19 amino acids. The CDR3 region is CASSKKYTGQGNSGNTIYF. CDR3 DNA sequence: TGTGCCAGCAGCAAAAAATACACGGGACAGGGAAACTCTGGAAACACCATATATTTT.

This clone was recorded a few times. The chain joins TRBV19 to TRBJ2-4; 7 bases align to TRBD2. Germline V gene sequence: CDR1 LNHDA, CDR2 SQIVND (reference sequence). CDR3 size: 14 residues. V gave up 8 bases and J gave up 9 bases; unmatched junction bases: 13. CDR3 DNA: TGTGCCAGTTCTCCGGCGGGAGCGAGGAGCATTCAGTACTTC. Residues: CASSPAGARSIQYF.

The chain joins TRBV6-5 to TRBJ2-3; D might be TRBD1 or TRBD2, each matching 5 bases. This CDR3 contains 15 residues. Germline CDR1 MNHEY, CDR2 SVGAGI. Trimming stripped 0 bases from V and 3 bases from J, with 10 bases between. CDR3 region: CASSYSGRETDTQYF. For the CDR3, the DNA is TGTGCCAGCAGTTACTCGGGACGGGAAACAGATACGCAGTATTTT.

Only one count was recorded for this clone. CDR3 nucleotide sequence: TGTGCCAGCAGCTCCGGGACCTTCGCTGAAGCTTTCTTT. As protein: CASSSGTFAEAFF. The chain recombines TRBV7-9 with TRBJ1-1; a weak D match, TRBD1 (5 bases). This CDR3 region has 13 residues. V was clipped by 4 bases and J by 6 bases, with 12 bases between them. Germline CDR1 SEHNR, CDR2 FQNEAQ (reference sequence).

This clone was detected a few times. The chain is built from TRBV1 and TRBJ2-7; the D call in the table, TRBD2, was not verified against the DNA. TRBV1 is designated a pseudogene. CDR3 length: 17 residues. The CDR3: CTSSQDLGLAGFGEQYF. CDR3 DNA sequence: TGCACCAGCAGCCAAGATCTGGGACTAGCGGGATTCGGGGAGCAGTACTTC.

The chain has TRBV11-2 and TRBJ2-1; tentatively, D is TRBD1 (5 bases). The germline V gene encodes CDR1 SGHAT and CDR2 FQNNGV. The ends were cut back, 1 base at V and 10 bases at J, with 17 bases in the middle. CDR3 length: 15 residues. This CDR3 reads CASSLAGHGFMEQFF. CDR3 DNA sequence: TGTGCCAGCAGCTTAGCTGGACACGGCTTCATGGAGCAGTTCTTC.

The V and J genes are TRBV10-2 and TRBJ2-3, with 10 nucleotides matching TRBD2. The J segment lost 4 bases and the V segment lost 6 bases, leaving 7 bases of the junction unmatched. This CDR3 region has 15 residues. Germline CDR1 is WSHSY and CDR2 is SAAADI. CDR3 DNA: TGCGCCAGCAGCAAACGTAGCGGGAGGTCAGATACGCAGTATTTT. Translating gives CASSKRSGRSDTQYF.